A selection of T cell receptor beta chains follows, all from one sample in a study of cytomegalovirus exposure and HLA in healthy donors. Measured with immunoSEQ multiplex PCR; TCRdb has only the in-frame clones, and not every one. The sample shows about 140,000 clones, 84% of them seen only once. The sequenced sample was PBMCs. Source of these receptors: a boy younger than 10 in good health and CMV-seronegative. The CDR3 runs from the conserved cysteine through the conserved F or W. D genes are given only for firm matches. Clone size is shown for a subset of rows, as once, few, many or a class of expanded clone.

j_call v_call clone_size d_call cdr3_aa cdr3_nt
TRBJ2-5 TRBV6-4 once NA CASSLRAGETQYF TGTGCCAGCAGCCTCAGGGCTGGCGAGACCCAGTACTTC
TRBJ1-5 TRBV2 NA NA CASTGLSNQPQHF TGTGCCAGCACAGGGTTGAGCAATCAGCCCCAGCATTTT
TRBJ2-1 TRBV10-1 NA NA CASSESAGGSYNEQFF TGCGCCAGCAGTGAGTCAGCAGGAGGCTCCTACAATGAGCAGTTCTTC
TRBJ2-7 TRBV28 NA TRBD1 CASTQWGRGQEQYF TGTGCCAGCACTCAATGGGGCAGGGGGCAAGAGCAGTACTTC
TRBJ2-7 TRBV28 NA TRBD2 CASSSTGTSTFYEQYF TGTGCCAGCAGTTCAACCGGGACTAGTACTTTCTACGAGCAGTACTTC
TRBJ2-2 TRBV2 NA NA CAGRLAGELFF TGTGCCGGAAGGCTAGCCGGGGAGCTGTTTTTT
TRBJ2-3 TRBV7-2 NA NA CASSLVTSTDTQYF TGTGCCAGCAGCTTAGTCACTAGCACAGATACGCAGTATTTT
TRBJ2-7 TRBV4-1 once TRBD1 CASSQDGYRGVYEQYF TGCGCCAGCAGCCAAGATGGGTACAGGGGGGTGTACGAGCAGTACTTC
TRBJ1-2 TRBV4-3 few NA CASSPAGDYGYTF TGCGCCAGCAGCCCAGCAGGGGACTATGGCTACACCTTC
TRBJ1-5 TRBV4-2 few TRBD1 CASSQGGPGTGRVYSNQPQHF TGTGCCAGCAGCCAAGGGGGCCCGGGGACAGGGAGAGTCTATAGCAATCAGCCCCAGCATTTT
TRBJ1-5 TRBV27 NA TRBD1 CASRRQGPAPQHF TGTGCCAGCCGAAGACAGGGGCCAGCGCCCCAGCATTTT